This section outlines one T cell receptor beta chain sequence together with its context. This specimen comes from a study of control samples from healthy donors and cancer patients. Trimming cost V 2 bases and J 0 bases, with 17 bases left between them. This CDR3 has 17 amino acids. Germline V gives CDR1 MGHRA, CDR2 YSYEKL. The assay was immunoSEQ multiplex PCR, and TCRdb's table has in-frame clones only and misses some. The top ten clones hold less than 20% of a sample with about 84,000 clones, around 92% of them seen once. Material: blood. This TCR was sampled from a man aged 30 to 45 in good health. The chain recombines TRBV4-1 with TRBJ2-7; no clear D gene. CDR3 bases: TGCGCCAGCAGCCAAAGGGAAAGTACACCGAGCTCCTACGAGCAGTACTTC. Protein sequence: CASSQRESTPSSYEQYF.